The sequence of this T cell receptor beta chain was determined in a study of cytomegalovirus exposure and HLA in healthy donors. Study overall: Caucasian-associated ancestry cluster membership applied to approximately 84% of around 400 genotyped donors.

Researchers ran the PCR with 60 Vbeta and 13 Jbeta primers. Assay used: immunoSEQ multiplex PCR; TCRdb lists only in-frame clones, some missing. The sample includes around 60,000 clones, 65% to 85% of them seen just once. About this clone itself: The antigen is not known.

With 0 bases removed from V and 5 bases from J, the gap between germline ends came to 14 bases. The CDR3 is 15 amino acids. Germline CDR1 and CDR2: SGHRS and YFSETQ. General study findings and limits: Reportedly, a later analysis found an Asian-associated ancestry cluster had fewer N-insertions than the roughly 630-donor mean. Within an earlier analysis, most TCR beta V segments proved productive either about 90% or about 30% of the time. Researchers counted around 180 TCR beta chains as cytomegalovirus-associated.

The receptor was isolated from a male donor in good health and CMV-seronegative. The chain is built from TRBV5-1 and TRBJ1-1; D not certain. The sample taken for sequencing was PBMCs. The CDR3 nucleotides are TGCGCCAGCAGCTTGGGGGCGGGCGAAGGGACTGAAGCTTTCTTT. Protein: CASSLGAGEGTEAFF.